These 24 T cell receptor beta chains were all obtained from the same sample, sequenced in a study of untreated major depressive disorder. Findings and caveats of the study: TRBV05-01 (Vbeta 5.1) usage was higher in CD4+ T cells of depressed patients than controls.

TCRdb keeps only in-frame clones here, not all; method: immunoSEQ multiplex PCR. The repertoire has approximately 13,000 clones, around 90% of them found once; the top ten carry about 1.5%. These receptors have no identified antigens. What was sequenced was CD4+ T cells from PBMCs. Every receptor here comes from a woman in her 30s with major depressive disorder.

The CDR3 DNA reads as TGTGCCAGCAGCCAAGGGGGAGGGCTAGAGACCCAGTACTTC. This gives the protein CASSQGGGLETQYF. The chain carries TRBV14 and TRBJ2-5, with 7 bases that match TRBD2. V shed 1 base, J shed 4 bases, and the junction held 3 bases outside the gene matches. Germline CDR1 and CDR2: SGHDN and FVKESK. The CDR3 totals 14 residues.

J is TRBJ1-1 and V is TRBV11-3; D unclear. The CDR3 is made up of 16 amino acids. The germline V gene has CDR1 SGHNT and CDR2 YENEEA. V lost 1 base to trimming and J lost 6 bases, with 18 bases between them. The CDR3 spells CASSLARPTGRAEAFF. DNA for the CDR3: TGTGCCAGCAGCTTAGCTCGGCCGACGGGGAGGGCTGAAGCTTTCTTT.

The J gene is TRBJ2-7, the V gene TRBV29-1, with 7 positions matching TRBD2. The junction had 7 bases not matched to a gene; V was cut back by 7 bases and J by 4 bases. CDR3 size: 12 residues. Germline V CDR1 and CDR2: SQVTM, ANQGSEA. CDR3 residues: CSATSRLYEQYF. DNA for the CDR3: TGCAGCGCGACTAGCAGGTTGTACGAGCAGTACTTC.

The V gene is TRBV2, the J gene TRBJ1-1, with D possibly matching TRBD1 (6 bases). V lost 5 bases, J lost 0 bases, and 28 bases lay in between. The CDR3 is made up of 20 amino acids. Germline values: CDR1 SNHLY, CDR2 FYNNEI. CDR3 DNA: TGTGCCAGCAGTCCACCTCAAGAAACAGGGTTGGCGGTCATGAACACTGAAGCTTTCTTT. It codes for CASSPPQETGLAVMNTEAFF.

The chain has TRBV11-3 and TRBJ2-5; no definite D call. V was trimmed by 5 bases and J by 5 bases, leaving 12 bases between them. Germline V gene data show CDR1 as SGHNT and CDR2 as YENEEA. This CDR3 spans 13 amino acids. Here the CDR3 reads CASSHGNLETQYF. In DNA form, the CDR3 reads TGTGCCAGCAGCCACGGCAATCTTGAGACCCAGTACTTC.

This clone was detected once. The chain links TRBV11-3 to TRBJ1-1; 7 nucleotides align to TRBD1. J gave up 6 bases and V 3 bases, and 7 bases lay outside the gene matches. CDR1 is SGHNT, CDR2 YENEEA, per germline. The CDR3 totals 14 residues. The CDR3 DNA follows: TGTGCCAGCAGCTTTGGGACAGCGGTCTCTGAAGCTTTCTTT. This gives the protein CASSFGTAVSEAFF.

The CDR3 DNA reads as TGTGCCAGCAGTTTATCGCCCGGGGCGGCTAATGAAAAACTGTTTTTT. Protein sequence: CASSLSPGAANEKLFF. V is TRBV27 and J is TRBJ1-4; possibly TRBD1 for D (5 bases). Trimming took off 0 bases at V and 3 bases at J, with 11 bases between the two ends. CDR3 length equals 16 residues. Germline loops: CDR1 MNHEY, CDR2 SMNVEV (reference sequence).

The genes are TRBV10-3 and TRBJ2-3; D might be TRBD2 (6 bases). CDR1 and CDR2 from the germline V gene are ENHRY and SYGVKD. V was cut by 2 bases and J by 6 bases, with 18 bases left in between. The CDR3 runs to 16 residues. CDR3 DNA: TGTGCCATCAGTGAGGCATCTAGCGTTTGGGGGGATACGCAGTATTTT. Its translation: CAISEASSVWGDTQYF.

This clone was counted between two and nine times. The rearrangement joins TRBV7-2 to TRBJ1-1; D not certain. Germline CDR1 reads SGHTA; CDR2 reads FQGNSA. The V and J ends lost 5 bases and 0 bases respectively, with 7 bases between them. The CDR3 is 13 residues long. The CDR3 coding sequence is TGTGCCAGCAGCCGAAGCATGAACACTGAAGCTTTCTTT. Translating it yields CASSRSMNTEAFF. Full variable domain (missing parts from reference TRBV7-2 and TRBJ1-1): GAGVSQSPSNKVTEKGKDVELRCDPISGHTALYWYRQSLGQGLEFLIYFQGNSAPDKSGLPSDRFSAERTGGSVSTLTIQRTQQEDSAVYLCASSRSMNTEAFFGQGTRLTVV.

The rearrangement joins TRBV29-1 to TRBJ1-3, with TRBD1 identical over 7 bases. V lost 7 bases and J lost 7; bases outside the gene matches: 4. Germline V gene sequence: CDR1 SQVTM, CDR2 ANQGSEA. This CDR3 has 11 residues. The CDR3: CSGGDSNTIYF. The CDR3 nucleotides are TGCAGCGGAGGGGACAGTAACACCATATATTTT.

The rearrangement links TRBV30 to TRBJ2-2; the D call may be TRBD1 or TRBD2 (6 bases each). V lost 3 bases, J lost 0 bases, and 14 bases lay in between. The CDR3 consists of 16 residues. Looked up from germline, CDR1 is GTSNPN and CDR2 is SVGIG (reference sequence). CDR3 bases: TGTGCCTGGAGGATAACGGGGGCAGCGAACACCGGGGAGCTGTTTTTT. It encodes CAWRITGAANTGELFF.

The J gene is TRBJ1-2, the V gene TRBV7-9, with D possibly TRBD1 on 6 matching bases. Trimming took off 6 bases at V and 4 bases at J, with 21 bases between the two ends. The V gene's germline CDR1 is SEHNR and CDR2 FQNEAQ (reference sequence). The CDR3 has 16 residues. The CDR3 coding sequence is TGTGCCAGCAGTAATAGGTACCTCGCAGGGGTCTATGGCTACACCTTC. Protein product: CASSNRYLAGVYGYTF.

This clone is a singleton in its sample. This chain links TRBV5-6 with TRBJ1-3; D unclear. V was cut by 5 bases and J by 2 bases, with 8 bases left in between. Germline-derived CDR1 and CDR2 are SGHDT and YYEEEE. This CDR3 is 13 amino acids long. The chain's CDR3 is CASSSTPGNTIYF. CDR3 coding DNA: TGTGCCAGCAGTTCGACACCTGGAAACACCATATATTTT.

The rearrangement uses TRBV11-3 and TRBJ2-7; D remains ambiguous. Trimming shortened V by 1 base and J by 5 bases, and 6 bases separated the two germline ends. This CDR3 is 12 amino acids long. CDR1 is SGHNT, CDR2 YENEEA, per germline. The CDR3, as DNA: TGTGCCAGCAGCTTAGGATTAAACGAGCAGTACTTC. This translates into CASSLGLNEQYF.

The chain uses TRBV7-9 and TRBJ2-7; unclear D gene. V dropped 2 bases and J dropped 3 bases, with 8 bases sitting between them. In germline, CDR1 is SEHNR, CDR2 FQNEAQ (reference sequence). CDR3 length: 13 residues. The CDR3 coding sequence is TGTGCCAGCAGCTTACCCGCGGACTACGAGCAGTACTTC. Protein: CASSLPADYEQYF.

The gene calls are TRBV19 and TRBJ2-7, with D unclear. V lost 6 bases and J 1 base, leaving 16 bases between the germline ends. This CDR3 comprises 15 residues. Germline V CDR1 and CDR2: LNHDA, SQIVND (reference sequence). The CDR3 coding sequence is TGTGCCAGTAGCCAACAATCGGACGGATCCTACGAGCAGTACTTC. Its translation: CASSQQSDGSYEQYF. The full variable domain, completed using reference TRBV19 and TRBJ2-7, is DGGITQSPKYLFRKEGQNVTLSCEQNLNHDAMYWYRQDPGQGLRLIYYSQIVNDFQKGDIAEGYSVSREKKESFPLTVTSAQKNPTAFYLCASSQQSDGSYEQYFGPGTRLTVT.

The chain has TRBV10-3 and TRBJ2-7; the D call may be TRBD1 or TRBD2 (5 bases each). The CDR3 contains 14 residues. Germline values: CDR1 ENHRY, CDR2 SYGVKD. V lost 8 bases and J 3 bases, leaving 17 bases between the germline ends. CDR3 sequence: CAIGASSNYYEQYF. DNA of the CDR3: TGTGCCATCGGGGCTAGCAGCAATTACTACGAGCAGTACTTC.

V usage is TRBV13 and J usage is TRBJ2-2; no definite D call. The germline CDR1 and CDR2 sequences are PRHDT and FYEKMQ (reference sequence). V was pared by 7 bases and J by 1 base, with 16 bases between. The CDR3 sequence is 16 residues long. The CDR3 DNA reads as TGTGCCAGCACCCACGGTGGCAGGAGGAACACCGGGGAGCTGTTTTTT. Translated: CASTHGGRRNTGELFF.

In this sample, this clone turned up a few times. This chain connects TRBV2 to TRBJ1-5, with D perhaps TRBD1 (5 bases). The CDR3 is made up of 14 amino acids. V lost 4 bases, J lost 6 bases, and 13 bases lay in between. Germline V CDR1 and CDR2: SNHLY, FYNNEI. The CDR3 sequence: CASSGGRGGQPQHF. Here the CDR3 DNA reads TGTGCCAGCAGTGGCGGGAGGGGAGGTCAGCCCCAGCATTTT.

The chain couples TRBV5-4 to TRBJ2-6; either TRBD1 or TRBD2 may fit D (6 bases each). V lost 4 bases, J lost 2 bases, and 10 bases lay in between. The CDR3 loop spans 15 amino acids. Germline CDR1 and CDR2: SGHNT and YYREEE (reference sequence). The CDR3 DNA follows: TGTGCCAGCAGCCTGGAGGGGGCTGGGGCCAACGTCCTGACTTTC. It encodes CASSLEGAGANVLTF.

The chain employs TRBV29-1 and TRBJ2-2; D may be TRBD1 or TRBD2 (5 bases each). From germline, CDR1 is SQVTM and CDR2 ANQGSEA. CDR3 length: 17 residues. Trimming stripped 7 bases from V and 0 bases from J, with 21 bases between. The DNA for the CDR3 is TGCAGCGCCAGGACTGCTAAGGGGTTCGCGAACACCGGGGAGCTGTTTTTT. Residues: CSARTAKGFANTGELFF.

The chain has TRBV6-5 and TRBJ2-1; 14 bases line up with TRBD2. In germline, CDR1 is MNHEY, CDR2 SVGAGI. V lost 6 bases and J lost 9; bases outside the gene matches: 4. CDR3 length equals 14 residues. The CDR3 reads CASSRLAGGGEQFF. CDR3 nucleotides: TGTGCCAGCAGCCGACTAGCGGGAGGGGGTGAGCAGTTCTTC.

V usage is TRBV7-9 and J usage is TRBJ2-7; TRBD1 agrees at 8 bases. The CDR3 covers 18 residues. V shed 5 bases, J shed 1 base, and the junction held 16 bases outside the gene matches. The germline V gene has CDR1 SEHNR and CDR2 FQNEAQ (reference sequence). For the CDR3, the DNA is TGTGCCAGCAGCCCACTGTATTGGACGGACAGGGAGTCCTACGAGCAGTACTTC. Its protein product is CASSPLYWTDRESYEQYF.

The CDR3, as DNA: TGTGCCAGCTCACCACCGGATTCCTACGCTAACTATGGCTACACCTTC. It specifies CASSPPDSYANYGYTF. The chain has TRBV18 and TRBJ1-2, with D unclear. The CDR3 extends over 16 amino acids. Germline V gene sequence: CDR1 KGHSH, CDR2 LQKENI. V was shortened by 0 bases and J by 0 bases, with 11 bases between the two germline ends.